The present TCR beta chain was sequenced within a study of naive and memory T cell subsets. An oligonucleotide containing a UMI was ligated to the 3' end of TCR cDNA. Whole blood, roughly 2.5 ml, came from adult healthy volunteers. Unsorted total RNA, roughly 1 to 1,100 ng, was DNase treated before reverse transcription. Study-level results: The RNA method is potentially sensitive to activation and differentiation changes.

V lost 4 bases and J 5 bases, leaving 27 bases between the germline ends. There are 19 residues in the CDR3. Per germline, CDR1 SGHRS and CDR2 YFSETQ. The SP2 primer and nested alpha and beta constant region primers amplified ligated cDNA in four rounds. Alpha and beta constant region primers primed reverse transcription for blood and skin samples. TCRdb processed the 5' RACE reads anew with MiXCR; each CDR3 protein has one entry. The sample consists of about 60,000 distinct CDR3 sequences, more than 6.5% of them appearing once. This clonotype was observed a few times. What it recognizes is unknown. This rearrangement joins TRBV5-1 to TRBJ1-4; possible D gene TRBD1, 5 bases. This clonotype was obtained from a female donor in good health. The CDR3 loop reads CASSVGRTILLTPNEKLFF. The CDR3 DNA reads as TGCGCCAGCAGCGTGGGACGTACCATACTTCTGACCCCGAATGAAAAACTGTTTTTT.